This is a list of T cell receptor beta chains from one sample in a study of blood T cells in healthy people across ages. MiXCR, applied by TCRdb to the 5' RACE reads, yields one record per CDR3 protein. The table includes roughly 1.5 million distinct CDR3 sequences, roughly 43% detected once. Material: blood. The receptors come from a woman younger than 35 in good health. The CDR3 runs from the conserved cysteine through the conserved F or W.

v_call	j_call	cdr3_aa
TRBV29-1	TRBJ2-7	CSVGGVLTYEQYF
TRBV6-2/TRBV6-3	TRBJ2-3	CASSYPENGGDTQYF
TRBV25-1	TRBJ2-1	CASSEKSSGEQFF
TRBV27	TRBJ2-3	CASSPLASTDTQYF
TRBV28	TRBJ1-1	CASRAMSEAFF
TRBV15	TRBJ2-7	CATSRDSGTGSYEQYF
TRBV5-1	TRBJ2-1	CASSWGERYEQFF
TRBV27	TRBJ2-3	CAAAQRTSGTDTQYF
TRBV5-1	TRBJ1-2	CASSFLQGNSRYGYTF
TRBV2	TRBJ1-5	CASGRDRGNQPQHF
TRBV29-1	TRBJ2-1	CSVAGVPNEQFF
TRBV3-1	TRBJ2-7	CASSPEPFTEHEQYF
TRBV10-3	TRBJ1-2	CAIMPGQGTYTF
TRBV4-2	TRBJ2-1	CASSQAERGYNEQFF
TRBV12-3/TRBV12-4	TRBJ2-5	CAGSRDRGETQYF
TRBV9	TRBJ2-3	CASSVDPSGEGDTQYF
TRBV19	TRBJ1-1	CASSTPRGRVYAEAFF
TRBV27	TRBJ2-5	CASSSGTSGRKTQYF
TRBV4-1	TRBJ1-2	CASSQVLMGTGHGYTF
TRBV5-1	TRBJ2-1	CASSGDRATYNEQFF
TRBV4-3	TRBJ2-1	CASRELRGCPGFNNEQFF
TRBV4-3	TRBJ2-5	CASSHSLEGETQYF
TRBV7-9	TRBJ1-5	CASSVGPGKPQHF
TRBV3-1	TRBJ2-3	CASSQDFRGLTDTQYF
TRBV7-3	TRBJ2-3	CASSLLAGPIGTDTQYF
TRBV7-9	TRBJ2-1	CASSLVNSYNEQFF
TRBV7-2	TRBJ2-5	CASSRGGVGVLIDEQYF
TRBV7-9	TRBJ1-1	CASSPLRKGVEAFF
TRBV6-2/TRBV6-3	TRBJ2-1	CASSYTAGGPGNEQFF
TRBV29-1	TRBJ2-1	CGVADNEQFF
TRBV6-6	TRBJ1-6	CASAAGNSPLHF
TRBV20-1	TRBJ2-3	CSARDGARGAGDTQYF
TRBV10-3	TRBJ2-5	CAISARTGGTAKLETQYF
TRBV20-1	TRBJ2-1	CSAPPLAGGPGPYNEQFF
TRBV20-1	TRBJ2-5	CSARERLGQETQYF
TRBV9	TRBJ2-7	CASSVGGLVTHEQYF
TRBV6-2/TRBV6-3	TRBJ2-2	CASRPPRLAGSTGELFF
TRBV6-2/TRBV6-3	TRBJ1-1	CASCGGHENTEAFF
TRBV5-1	TRBJ1-6	CASSLSQGNSPLHF
TRBV3-1	.	CASSPTASVAEQYF
TRBV20-1	TRBJ1-6	CSVMRTGQGSYNSPLHF
TRBV6-2/TRBV6-3	TRBJ2-3	CASRTSGFTDTQYF
TRBV4-3	TRBJ2-3	CASSQGTGGISTDTQYF
TRBV19	TRBJ2-5	CAGLGPTALTVGETQYF
TRBV10-3	TRBJ1-4	CAISESRLKNEKLFF
TRBV4-2	TRBJ2-3	CASSQAQAGGEGTQYF
TRBV5-1	TRBJ2-1	CASSAGTGGEEQFF
TRBV5-1	TRBJ2-1	CASSFTGPSYNEQFF
TRBV18	TRBJ1-4	CASSPTGFNEKLFF
TRBV7-2	TRBJ2-1	CASSLIRGDQFF
TRBV4-1	TRBJ1-5	CASSHLPRNQPQHF
TRBV6-5	TRBJ2-7	CASSTGPEIYEQYF
TRBV3-1	TRBJ2-2	CASSPPQRANTGELFF
TRBV7-2	TRBJ2-7	CASTAPPAYEQYF
TRBV12-3/TRBV12-4	TRBJ1-1	CASRTGTWSGGEAFF
TRBV12-3/TRBV12-4	TRBJ2-7	CASSVGDRPYEQYF
TRBV7-2	TRBJ2-5	CASSLMGGRETQYF
TRBV27	TRBJ2-7	CASSPGTRGNEQYF